This T cell receptor (beta chain) was sequenced in a study of identifying expanded T cells in peripheral blood. Using immunoSEQ multiplex PCR, the repertoire was profiled, and TCRdb retains in-frame clones only, with some absent. Here the sample spans approximately 85,000 clones, 70% to 90% being singletons. The CDR3 has 14 residues. The ends were cut back, 6 bases at V and 3 bases at J, with 15 bases in the middle. The germline CDR1 and CDR2 sequences are SGHDN and FVKESK. Material: blood. The sequence was obtained from a person between 18 and 75 years old in good health. V gene TRBV14 combines with J gene TRBJ2-7; the D is unclear. CDR3: CASSLRPVVYEQYF. The DNA for the CDR3 is TGTGCCAGCAGTCTTCGACCCGTTGTCTACGAGCAGTACTTC.